The 13 T cell receptor beta chains given below trace back to one sample, sequenced in a study of regulatory T cells in long-lasting Graves disease. Through Arm-PCR of CDR3 regions and iRepertoire HTBI primers, TCR beta libraries were built. TCRdb analysed the multiplex PCR reads with MiXCR anew, one entry per CDR3 protein. The table shows approximately 390,000 distinct CDR3 sequences, with 15% to 20% occurring only once. The time point is: newly diagnosed GD, antithyroid drugs for less than 3 months. The TCR library was made from RNA that had been extracted from PBMCs in TRIzol. These data were also reused for a study on T cells in Graves' hyperthyroidism and ophthalmopathy.

Here the sequenced sample was peripheral blood mononuclear cells (PBMCs), taken at new diagnosis, from a patient treated with antithyroid drugs. The receptors shown here come from a woman aged 18-29 years with Graves disease.

The CDR3 is CASSSTVSEQFF. The CDR3 DNA reads TGTGCCAGCAGCTCGACGGTGAGTGAGCAGTTCTTC. This rearrangement joins TRBV11-3 to TRBJ2-1; D uncertain. Trimming cost V 4 bases and J 9 bases, with 10 bases left between them. CDR3 length equals 12 residues. CDR1 is SGHNT and CDR2 is YENEEA in the germline V gene.

This clonotype came up many times. This rearrangement joins TRBV15 to TRBJ1-5; D is ambiguous. In germline, CDR1 is LNHNV, CDR2 YYDKDF (reference sequence). The V gene lost 0 bases and the J gene lost 0 bases, with 9 bases spanning the gap. There are 16 residues in the CDR3. Here the CDR3 reads CATSRDLWASNQPQHF. Written as DNA, the CDR3 is TGTGCCACCAGCAGAGATCTATGGGCTAGCAATCAGCCCCAGCATTTT.

This rearrangement joins TRBV6-2 or TRBV6-3 to TRBJ2-1; the match to TRBD2 covers 13 bases. The CDR3 runs to 17 residues. Germline lookup yields CDR1 MNHEY and CDR2 SVGEGT. Trimming removed 2 bases from V and 9 bases from J; junction bases left unmatched: 10. The CDR3 loop reads CASSYQARTSGRGEQFF. For the CDR3, the DNA is TGTGCCAGCAGTTACCAAGCTCGGACTAGCGGGAGAGGTGAGCAGTTCTTC.

The rearrangement joins TRBV27 to TRBJ1-2, with 9 bases fitting TRBD1. Looked up from germline, CDR1 is MNHEY and CDR2 is SMNVEV (reference sequence). The CDR3 totals 16 residues. J was trimmed by 4 bases and V by 3 bases; bases with no gene match: 9. The CDR3 DNA reads TGTGCCAGCAGTTTGCCGGGACAGGGTACCTTCTATGGCTACACCTTC. Translation: CASSLPGQGTFYGYTF.

The chain recombines TRBV18 with TRBJ1-5, with D possibly TRBD1 on 6 matching bases. Germline CDR1 reads KGHSH; CDR2 reads LQKENI. V lost 3 bases to trimming and J lost 5 bases, with 11 bases between them. There are 14 residues in the CDR3. The CDR3 DNA reads TGTGCCAGCTCACCTCGGCAGGGGTATCAGCCCCAGCATTTT. It yields the protein CASSPRQGYQPQHF.

This clonotype was observed at least ten times. The rearrangement joins TRBV11-2 to TRBJ1-1, with no clear D. Germline CDR1 reads SGHAT; CDR2 reads FQNNGV. V was pared by 2 bases and J by 5 bases, with 15 bases between. The CDR3 is 15 amino acids. DNA of the CDR3: TGTGCCAGCAGCTTATCTGAGATAGGCAATACTGAAGCTTTCTTT. Protein sequence: CASSLSEIGNTEAFF.

This clonotype has more than one count but fewer than ten. The V and J genes are TRBV15 and TRBJ1-4, with a tentative D call TRBD1 (5 bases). The CDR3 runs to 15 residues. The germline V and J ends were trimmed by 3 bases and 2 bases, with 10 bases remaining between them. CDR1 and CDR2 from the germline V gene are LNHNV and YYDKDF (reference sequence). The chain's CDR3 is CATSRRQTTNEKLFF. The CDR3 DNA is TGTGCCACCAGCAGGCGACAGACGACTAATGAAAAACTGTTTTTT.

The sample holds many counts of this clonotype. The V gene is TRBV20-1, the J gene TRBJ1-5; D may be TRBD1 (6 bases). This CDR3 comprises 18 residues. Germline loops: CDR1 DFQATT, CDR2 SNEGSKA (reference sequence). Trimming cost V 4 bases and J 3 bases, with 25 bases left between them. The CDR3 region has the DNA TGCAGTGCTAAGGCTGAGGGGGGCCGGGGGCGGCTCAATCAGCCCCAGCATTTT. Protein sequence: CSAKAEGGRGRLNQPQHF.

This clonotype was recorded at least ten times. This rearrangement joins TRBV11-2 to TRBJ2-5; maybe TRBD1 (6 bases). Germline CDR1 reads SGHAT; CDR2 reads FQNNGV. V was shortened by 1 base and J by 2 bases, with 11 bases between the two germline ends. This CDR3 has 15 residues. CDR3 protein: CASSLVLGAQETQYF. DNA for the CDR3: TGTGCCAGCAGCTTAGTTCTGGGGGCTCAAGAGACCCAGTACTTC.

This clonotype was seen ten or more times. V gene TRBV28 combines with J gene TRBJ2-7, with 8 bases lining up with TRBD1. V trimming: 3 bases; J trimming: 6 bases; junction bases outside the gene matches: 1. Germline V gene sequence: CDR1 MDHEN, CDR2 SYDVKM. The CDR3 covers 12 residues. CDR3 DNA: TGTGCCAGCAGTTTCACAGGGGGCGAGCAGTACTTC. Protein: CASSFTGGEQYF.

This clonotype turned up a few times. Here the CDR3 DNA reads TGCGCCAGCAGCCAAGATCGGGGGGGCTTAACTGAAGCTTTCTTT. Translated, it gives CASSQDRGGLTEAFF. This rearrangement joins TRBV4-1 to TRBJ1-1, with D perhaps matching TRBD1 (6 bases). Per germline, CDR1 MGHRA and CDR2 YSYEKL. The CDR3 loop spans 15 amino acids. Trimming pared 0 bases from V and 5 bases from J, leaving 13 bases between.

This clonotype has only a few counts. The chain has TRBV14 and TRBJ2-3; D unresolved. Germline lookup yields CDR1 SGHDN and CDR2 FVKESK. V lost 4 bases and J 6 bases, leaving 14 bases between the germline ends. This CDR3 has 14 residues. The CDR3 DNA reads TGTGCCAGCAGCCTCCGGGCGCCGCGGGATACGCAGTATTTT. Its translation is CASSLRAPRDTQYF. Based on the CDR3 plus reference TRBV14 and TRBJ2-3, the full variable domain is EAGVTQFPSHSVIEKGQTVTLRCDPISGHDNLYWYRRVMGKEIKFLLHFVKESKQDESGMPNNRFLAERTGGTYSTLKVQPAELEDSGVYFCASSLRAPRDTQYFGPGTRLTVL.

This chain links TRBV10-3 with TRBJ2-2; 9 bases agree with TRBD1. CDR1 and CDR2 from the germline V gene are ENHRY and SYGVKD. This CDR3 contains 15 residues. With 6 bases clipped from V and 4 bases from J, the junction kept 6 bases outside the gene matches. The CDR3 sequence: CAISTPGQGTGELFF. In DNA form, the CDR3 reads TGTGCCATCAGCACTCCGGGACAGGGCACCGGGGAGCTGTTTTTT.